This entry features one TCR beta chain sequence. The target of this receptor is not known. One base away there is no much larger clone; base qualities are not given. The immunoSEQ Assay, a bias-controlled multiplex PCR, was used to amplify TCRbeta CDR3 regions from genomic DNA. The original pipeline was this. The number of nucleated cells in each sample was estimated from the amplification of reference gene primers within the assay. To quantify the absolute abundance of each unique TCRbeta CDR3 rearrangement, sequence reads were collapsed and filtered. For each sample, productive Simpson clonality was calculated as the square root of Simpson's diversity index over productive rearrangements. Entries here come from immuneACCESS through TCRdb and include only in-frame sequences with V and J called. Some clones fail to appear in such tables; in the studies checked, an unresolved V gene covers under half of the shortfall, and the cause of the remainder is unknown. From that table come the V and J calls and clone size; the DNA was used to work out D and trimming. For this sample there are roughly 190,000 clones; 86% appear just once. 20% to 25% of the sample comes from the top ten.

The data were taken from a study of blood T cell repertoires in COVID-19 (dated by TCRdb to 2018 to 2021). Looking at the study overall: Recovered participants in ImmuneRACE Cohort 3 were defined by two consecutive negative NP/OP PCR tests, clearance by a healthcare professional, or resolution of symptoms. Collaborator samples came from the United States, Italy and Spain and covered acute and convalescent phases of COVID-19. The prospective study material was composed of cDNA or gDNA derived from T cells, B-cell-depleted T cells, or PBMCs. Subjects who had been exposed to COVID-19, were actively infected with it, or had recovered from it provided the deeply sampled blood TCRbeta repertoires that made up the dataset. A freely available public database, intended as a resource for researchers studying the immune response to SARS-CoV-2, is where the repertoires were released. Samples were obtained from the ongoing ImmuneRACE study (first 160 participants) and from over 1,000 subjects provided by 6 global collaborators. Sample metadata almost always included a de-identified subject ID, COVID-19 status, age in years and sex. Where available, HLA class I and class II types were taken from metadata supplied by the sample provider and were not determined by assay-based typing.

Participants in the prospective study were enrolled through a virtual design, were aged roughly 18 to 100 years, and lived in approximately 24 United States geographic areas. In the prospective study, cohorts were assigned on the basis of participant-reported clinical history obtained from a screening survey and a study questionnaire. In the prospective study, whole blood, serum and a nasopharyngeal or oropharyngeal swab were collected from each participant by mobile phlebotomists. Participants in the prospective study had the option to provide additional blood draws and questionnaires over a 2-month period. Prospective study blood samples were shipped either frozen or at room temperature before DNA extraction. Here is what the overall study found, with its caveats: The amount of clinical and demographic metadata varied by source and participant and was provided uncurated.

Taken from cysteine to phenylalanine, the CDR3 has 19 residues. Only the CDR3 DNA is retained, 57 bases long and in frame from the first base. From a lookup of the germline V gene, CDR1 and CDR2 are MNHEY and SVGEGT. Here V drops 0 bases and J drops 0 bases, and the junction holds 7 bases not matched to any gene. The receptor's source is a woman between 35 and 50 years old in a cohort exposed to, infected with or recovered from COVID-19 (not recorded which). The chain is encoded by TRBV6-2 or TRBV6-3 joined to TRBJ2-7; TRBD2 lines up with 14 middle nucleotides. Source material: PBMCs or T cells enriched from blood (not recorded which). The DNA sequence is TGTGCCAGCAGTTACTCTCGAACCGGGACTAGCGGGAGCTCCTACGAGCAGTACTTC. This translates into CASSYSRTGTSGSSYEQYF.